These 5 T cell receptor beta chains came from one sample sequenced in a study of T cells in Graves' hyperthyroidism and ophthalmopathy (dated by TCRdb to the late 2010s). The library was prepared using multiplex PCR. The sequencer was an Illumina HiSeq 2000. Amplification of TCR beta CDR3 regions was carried out from RNA transcripts. The first round of RT-PCR for the TCR CDR3 was performed with the HTBI primer set and the Qiagen OneStep RT-PCR kit. TCRdb handled the public reads itself, with Q25 trimming in fastp and clone calling in MiXCR, and kept productive beta chains. Every CDR3 protein is listed once, alongside the most common genes and DNA of its rows. The sample contains around 390,000 distinct CDR3 sequences, around 15% of them found a single time. The ten largest clonotypes hold around 19% of the sample. Sequenced material: blood. These receptors came from a young woman with Graves' ophthalmopathy.

This clonotype was observed many times. The CDR3 loop is CSARVWGGGGRGYTF. The CDR3 bases are TGCAGTGCTAGAGTCTGGGGTGGAGGGGGTCGGGGCTACACCTTC. This sequence joins TRBV20-1 and TRBJ1-2; tentatively, D is TRBD1 (6 bases). The germline V gene encodes CDR1 DFQATT and CDR2 SNEGSKA (reference sequence). This CDR3 region has 15 residues. V was pared by 1 base and J by 8 bases, with 20 bases between.

This clonotype came up many times. The rearrangement uses TRBV7-8 and TRBJ2-7; TRBD2 aligns across 8 bases. Losses at the gene ends were 1 base for V and 2 bases for J; bases not matched to a gene: 4. The CDR3 length is 15 residues. CDR1 and CDR2 (germline): SGHVS, FQNEAQ. The CDR3 DNA sequence: TGTGCCAGCAGCTTAGTACCCGGGGGGGCCTACGAGCAGTACTTC. This gives the protein CASSLVPGGAYEQYF.

The rearrangement links TRBV6-2 or TRBV6-3 to TRBJ2-7; the match to TRBD2 covers 8 bases. The ends lost 3 bases at V and 2 bases at J; junction bases unmatched: 3. Germline values: CDR1 MNHEY, CDR2 SVGEGT. CDR3 length: 14 residues. DNA for the CDR3: TGTGCCAGCAGTTATCCGGGGGGGGCCTACGAGCAGTACTTC. Translated: CASSYPGGAYEQYF.

In this sample, this clonotype turned up a few times. The J gene is TRBJ1-2, the V gene TRBV20-1; no clear D gene. Germline lookup yields CDR1 DFQATT and CDR2 SNEGSKA (reference sequence). The germline V and J ends were trimmed by 4 bases and 3 bases, with 12 bases remaining between them. The CDR3 loop spans 13 amino acids. CDR3 in amino acids: CSATQVGDYGYTF. The CDR3 DNA reads TGCAGTGCTACGCAGGTTGGGGACTATGGCTACACCTTC.

There are many counts of this clonotype. The rearrangement uses TRBV12-3 or TRBV12-4 and TRBJ1-1; weak D call: TRBD1 (5 bases). V dropped 7 bases and J dropped 1 base, with 22 bases sitting between them. CDR3 size: 17 residues. CDR3 sequence: CASKVGAMGRTNTEAFF. CDR3 DNA: TGTGCCAGCAAGGTTGGGGCCATGGGACGGACGAACACTGAAGCTTTCTTT.